Presented here are 30 T cell receptor beta chains from one specimen sequenced in a study of T cell changes during pregnancy in multiple sclerosis. Repertoires were generated with immunoSEQ multiplex PCR, while TCRdb's copy carries only in-frame clones and drops some. In the table there are tens of thousands of clones, approximately 94% of which are singletons. The specimen was peripheral blood, collected in the third trimester of pregnancy. The origin of the receptors is a female donor with multiple sclerosis, enrolled in a pregnancy study.

The chain has TRBV5-4 and TRBJ1-1; D is unclear. Germline V gene data show CDR1 as SGHNT and CDR2 as YYREEE (reference sequence). This CDR3 has 12 amino acids. With 4 bases removed from V and 5 bases from J, the gap between germline ends came to 9 bases. The CDR3 DNA reads TGTGCCAGCAGCCCCTATGATACTGAAGCTTTCTTT. Translating gives CASSPYDTEAFF. Supplemented by reference TRBV5-4 and TRBJ1-1, the full variable domain reads ETGVTQSPTHLIKTRGQQVTLRCSSQSGHNTVSWYQQALGQGPQFIFQYYREEENGRGNFPPRFSGLQFPNYSSELNVNALELDDSALYLCASSPYDTEAFFGQGTRLTVV.

V gene TRBV6-4 combines with J gene TRBJ1-1; TRBD1 aligns across 7 bases. Germline CDR1 MRHNA, CDR2 SNTAGT. The CDR3 has 14 amino acids. Trimming took 6 bases from V and 3 from J; bases not matched to a gene: 7. The CDR3 sequence is CASSRDSQYTEAFF. The CDR3 DNA is TGTGCCAGCAGCCGGGACAGCCAATACACTGAAGCTTTCTTT.

V usage is TRBV4-1 and J usage is TRBJ2-3; 7 bases are a match to TRBD1. J was trimmed by 1 base and V by 0 bases; bases with no gene match: 7. CDR3 size: 17 residues. Germline V gene sequence: CDR1 MGHRA, CDR2 YSYEKL. This chain's CDR3 is CASSQDKGGGGTDTQYF. CDR3 sequence (DNA): TGCGCCAGCAGCCAAGATAAAGGGGGCGGAGGCACAGATACGCAGTATTTT.

The chain combines TRBV4-3 with TRBJ1-6; maybe TRBD1 (5 bases). The length of the CDR3 is 18 residues. Germline V gives CDR1 LGHNA, CDR2 YSLEER. Trimming removed 0 bases at V and 9 bases at J, with 21 bases between. The CDR3 nucleotides read TGCGCCAGCAGCCAAGATAAGGGTACAGGTGGGGCCCGTTCACCCCTCCACTTT. It encodes CASSQDKGTGGARSPLHF.

This chain joins TRBV7-9 and TRBJ2-3; the D gene is possibly TRBD2 (5 bases). This CDR3 is 15 amino acids long. The V gene's germline CDR1 is SEHNR and CDR2 FQNEAQ (reference sequence). Trimming cost V 5 bases and J 2 bases, with 14 bases left between them. CDR3 DNA: TGTGCCAGCAGCCGAACGGTAGCGAACACAGATACGCAGTATTTT. Residues: CASSRTVANTDTQYF.

The chain couples TRBV5-6 to TRBJ2-5, with TRBD1 matching over 11 bases. This CDR3 region has 17 residues. V lost 2 bases and J lost 5; bases outside the gene matches: 11. Germline V CDR1 and CDR2: SGHDT, YYEEEE. The DNA for the CDR3 is TGTGCCAGCAGCTTAGAGGGGACAGGGGGGTTCGGGGAGACCCAGTACTTC. Amino acids: CASSLEGTGGFGETQYF.

The chain couples TRBV2 to TRBJ2-3; 7 nucleotides match TRBD2. This CDR3 contains 17 residues. In germline, CDR1 is SNHLY, CDR2 FYNNEI. With V trimmed by 0 bases and J by 2 bases, 8 bases remained unmatched. Here the CDR3 DNA reads TGTGCCAGCAGTGAAGCGTGGGGGGGTCGGGTCACAGATACGCAGTATTTT. Translating it yields CASSEAWGGRVTDTQYF.

This chain links TRBV10-3 with TRBJ1-1, with a weak D call TRBD1 (6 bases). The V end was cut by 11 bases, the J end by 2 bases, with 15 bases between. This CDR3 has 13 amino acids. Germline V gives CDR1 ENHRY, CDR2 SYGVKD. The CDR3: CAVYRDKNTEAFF. As DNA, the CDR3 is TGTGCCGTATACAGGGATAAAAACACTGAAGCTTTCTTT.

The chain uses TRBV27 and TRBJ2-7; 7 bases align to TRBD1. With V trimmed by 2 bases and J by 2 bases, 3 bases remained unmatched. CDR1 MNHEY and CDR2 SMNVEV come from the germline V gene (reference sequence). The CDR3 is made up of 14 amino acids. CDR3 amino acids: CASSLVGQAYEQYF. CDR3 coding DNA: TGTGCCAGCAGTTTAGTCGGACAGGCCTACGAGCAGTACTTC.

The chain uses TRBV4-3 and TRBJ1-1; 10 bases match TRBD1. CDR3 length: 15 residues. In germline, CDR1 is LGHNA, CDR2 YSLEER. Trimming at V came to 3 bases and at J to 6 bases, leaving 7 bases not matched to a gene. CDR3 sequence: CASSHAGTGAAEAFF. The CDR3 coding sequence is TGCGCCAGCAGCCACGCCGGGACAGGGGCCGCTGAAGCTTTCTTT.

The rearrangement joins TRBV18 to TRBJ1-5, with D perhaps TRBD1 (5 bases). With 2 bases removed from V and 11 bases from J, the gap between germline ends came to 22 bases. From germline, CDR1 is KGHSH and CDR2 LQKENI. CDR3 size: 16 residues. DNA of the CDR3: TGTGCCAGCTCACCATCACCCCCGGGGGGAAAAATGGCCCAGCATTTT. Its protein product is CASSPSPPGGKMAQHF.

The chain recombines TRBV5-1 with TRBJ2-5; maybe TRBD2 (6 bases). The CDR3 covers 14 residues. CDR1 and CDR2 (germline): SGHRS, YFSETQ. V lost 0 bases and J 5 bases, leaving 11 bases between the germline ends. The CDR3 DNA reads TGCGCCAGCAGCTTGGCTACAGGAGGGGAGACCCAGTACTTC. Translating gives CASSLATGGETQYF.

The rearrangement links TRBV7-2 to TRBJ2-3; D may be TRBD2 (6 bases). Looked up from germline, CDR1 is SGHTA and CDR2 is FQGNSA. The CDR3 has 14 amino acids. Deletions cut 6 bases from V and 2 bases from J, with 12 bases between. The CDR3 loop is CASRKSGYTDTQYF. The CDR3 bases are TGTGCCAGCAGGAAAAGCGGGTACACAGATACGCAGTATTTT.

The CDR3 reads CSATGLAGGFTDTQYF. CDR3 DNA: TGCAGCGCCACGGGACTAGCGGGGGGATTCACAGATACGCAGTATTTT. The chain uses TRBV29-1 and TRBJ2-3; 15 nucleotides align to TRBD2. The germline V gene encodes CDR1 SQVTM and CDR2 ANQGSEA. The ends lost 7 bases at V and 2 bases at J; junction bases unmatched: 7. This CDR3 region has 16 residues.

The rearrangement links TRBV29-1 to TRBJ2-5; 8 bases map to TRBD1. TRBJ2-7 matches the DNA end more closely, so the J call is doubtful. This CDR3 spans 14 amino acids. The V gene's germline CDR1 is SQVTM and CDR2 ANQGSEA. The CDR3 here is CSVEGGTGSYEQYF. CDR3 bases: TGCAGCGTTGAAGGAGGGACAGGCTCCTACGAGCAGTACTTC.

This chain links TRBV4-2 with TRBJ2-5; tentatively, D is TRBD2 (6 bases). Germline-derived CDR1 and CDR2 are LGHNA and YNFKEQ. Trimming stripped 4 bases from V and 0 bases from J, with 9 bases between. The CDR3 consists of 14 residues. The CDR3 is CASSPTRYQETQYF. In DNA form, the CDR3 reads TGTGCCAGCAGCCCGACTAGGTACCAAGAGACCCAGTACTTC.

The rearrangement links TRBV5-3 to TRBJ2-4, with D perhaps TRBD2 (6 bases). TRBV5-3 is identified as an open reading frame with a role that is uncertain. The CDR3 runs 21 residues. The V end was cut by 5 bases, the J end by 0 bases, with 30 bases between. CDR3 in amino acids: CARSQPDLRDSGTIAKNIQYF. The CDR3, as DNA: TGTGCCAGAAGTCAACCAGATTTACGGGACTCCGGAACCATAGCCAAAAACATTCAGTACTTC.

Comment on this clone: Different DNA sequences within this sample yield the same CDR3. The chain carries TRBV10-3 and TRBJ2-5, with 10 bases matching TRBD2. CDR3 size: 15 residues. Trimming at V came to 4 bases and at J to 2 bases, leaving 4 bases not matched to a gene. Looked up from germline, CDR1 is ENHRY and CDR2 is SYGVKD. CDR3 in amino acids: CAISGAAGGQETQYF. The CDR3, as DNA: TGTGCCATCAGTGGGGCAGCGGGGGGGCAAGAGACCCAGTACTTC.

This clone was picked up a small number of times. The chain recombines TRBV29-1 with TRBJ2-7; D is perhaps TRBD1 (5 bases). Germline V gene data show CDR1 as SQVTM and CDR2 as ANQGSEA. The V end lost 4 bases, the J end lost 6 bases, and 10 bases lay between the germline ends. The CDR3 consists of 11 residues. The CDR3 here is CSVVGPGEQYF. The CDR3 DNA sequence: TGCAGCGTTGTGGGGCCTGGCGAGCAGTACTTC.

The chain carries TRBV5-8 and TRBJ1-2, with D perhaps TRBD1 (6 bases). Germline V gives CDR1 SGHTS, CDR2 YDEGEE. The CDR3 consists of 15 residues. Trimming cost V 0 bases and J 5 bases, with 14 bases left between them. The CDR3 DNA sequence: TGTGCCAGCAGCTTGGTGACAGGCGTTGGATATGGCTACACCTTC. It encodes CASSLVTGVGYGYTF.

The chain recombines TRBV30 with TRBJ1-2; D unclear. CDR1 GTSNPN and CDR2 SVGIG come from the germline V gene (reference sequence). V was pared by 0 bases and J by 0 bases, with 8 bases between. This CDR3 has 14 residues. In DNA form, the CDR3 reads TGTGCCTGGAGTGTAGGCGGCGCTAACTATGGCTACACCTTC. Its protein product is CAWSVGGANYGYTF.

The chain combines TRBV4-1 with TRBJ2-3, with TRBD2 as a possible D gene (6 bases). V lost 5 bases and J lost 2, with 17 bases in between. There are 16 residues in the CDR3. From germline, CDR1 is MGHRA and CDR2 YSYEKL. DNA of the CDR3: TGCGCCAGCAGCGTATCGCCTAGCGACTCCACAGATACGCAGTATTTT. Its protein product is CASSVSPSDSTDTQYF.

The rearrangement joins TRBV9 to TRBJ2-1; 9 nucleotides align to TRBD2. Trimming removed 3 bases from V and 8 bases from J; junction bases left unmatched: 6. This CDR3 is 14 amino acids long. Germline V gene sequence: CDR1 SGDLS, CDR2 YYNGEE. DNA of the CDR3: TGTGCCAGCAGCGAGGGGGGACTAGCCTATGAGCAGTTCTTC. It yields the protein CASSEGGLAYEQFF.

V gene TRBV30 combines with J gene TRBJ2-5; 10 nucleotides agree with TRBD1. Trimming at V came to 1 base and at J to 4 bases, leaving 15 bases not matched to a gene. The germline V gene has CDR1 GTSNPN and CDR2 SVGIG (reference sequence). The CDR3 is 18 residues long. The CDR3 region has the DNA TGTGCCTGGAGTGAGGAGGGACAGGGGTCGGGTTACGGAGAGACCCAGTACTTC. Protein product: CAWSEEGQGSGYGETQYF.

V usage is TRBV6-5 and J usage is TRBJ2-5; TRBD1 aligns across 7 bases. TRBJ2-7 explains the end of the DNA better; the J call may be wrong. The germline gives CDR1 MNHEY, CDR2 SVGAGI. This CDR3 is built from 13 residues. This chain's CDR3 is CASMGDRSYEQYF. The CDR3 region has the DNA TGTGCCAGCATGGGGGACAGATCCTACGAGCAGTACTTC.

This clone was recorded once. The chain links TRBV19 to TRBJ2-4; 8 bases are shared with TRBD1. The ends lost 9 bases at V and 4 bases at J; junction bases unmatched: 5. Germline V gene sequence: CDR1 LNHDA, CDR2 SQIVND (reference sequence). The CDR3 has 13 residues. CDR3 nucleotide sequence: TGTGCCAGCCATGACAGGGGTAAAAACATTCAGTACTTC. Residues: CASHDRGKNIQYF.

This chain connects TRBV4-1 to TRBJ2-2, with a tentative D call TRBD2 (7 bases). V was shortened by 0 bases and J by 8 bases, with 25 bases between the two germline ends. Germline V gene sequence: CDR1 MGHRA, CDR2 YSYEKL. CDR3 length: 19 amino acids. Here the CDR3 DNA reads TGCGCCAGCAGCCAAGATCTGAGGCAGGGAGGGGGTGAAGCTGGGGAGCTGTTTTTT. It encodes CASSQDLRQGGGEAGELFF.

This chain links TRBV7-9 with TRBJ2-5, with D tentatively TRBD2 (5 bases). This CDR3 is built from 14 residues. The germline V and J ends were trimmed by 4 bases and 4 bases, with 13 bases remaining between them. The germline CDR1 and CDR2 sequences are SEHNR and FQNEAQ (reference sequence). The DNA for the CDR3 is TGTGCCAGCAGCTCGCCGCGGGTCGGAGAGACCCAGTACTTC. Residues: CASSSPRVGETQYF.

This chain joins TRBV19 and TRBJ1-4, with 7 positions matching TRBD1. The V gene's germline CDR1 is LNHDA and CDR2 SQIVND (reference sequence). The CDR3 runs to 16 residues. V trimming: 2 bases; J trimming: 0 bases; junction bases outside the gene matches: 3. The CDR3 DNA reads as TGTGCCAGTAGTATACCCAGGGGGTCAACTAATGAAAAACTGTTTTTT. This codes for CASSIPRGSTNEKLFF.

This chain joins TRBV27 and TRBJ1-1; perhaps TRBD1 as D (5 bases). Germline lookup yields CDR1 MNHEY and CDR2 SMNVEV (reference sequence). Trimming cost V 4 bases and J 1 base, with 10 bases left between them. The CDR3 loop spans 14 amino acids. The CDR3, as DNA: TGTGCCAGCAGTTCCAGGAGGGGGAACACTGAAGCTTTCTTT. Translated, it gives CASSSRRGNTEAFF.